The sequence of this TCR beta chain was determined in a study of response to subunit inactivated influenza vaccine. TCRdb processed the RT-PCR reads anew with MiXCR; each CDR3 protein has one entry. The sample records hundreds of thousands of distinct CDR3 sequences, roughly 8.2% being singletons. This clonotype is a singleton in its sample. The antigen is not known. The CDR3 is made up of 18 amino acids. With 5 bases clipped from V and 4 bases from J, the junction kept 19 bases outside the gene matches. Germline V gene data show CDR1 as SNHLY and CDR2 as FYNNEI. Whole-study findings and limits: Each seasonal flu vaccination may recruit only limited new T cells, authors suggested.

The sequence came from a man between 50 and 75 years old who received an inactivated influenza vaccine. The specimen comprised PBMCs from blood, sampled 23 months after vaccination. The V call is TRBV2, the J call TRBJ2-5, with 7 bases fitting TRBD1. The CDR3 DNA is TGTGCCAGCAGTACTAACAGGGGCCACGGAAGGGATCGAGAGACCCAGTACTTC. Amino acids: CASSTNRGHGRDRETQYF.